Listed below are T cell receptor beta chains from one sample, sequenced in a study of blood T cells in healthy people across ages. TCRdb fed the 5' RACE reads into MiXCR, producing one record per CDR3 protein. The data contain approximately 780,000 distinct CDR3 sequences, 20% to 30% of them singletons. These data also formed part of another study, on T cells of mothers and their children.

Sequenced input: blood. These receptors were collected from a boy between 5 and 17 years old in good health. The CDR3 runs from the conserved cysteine through the conserved F or W. D genes are given only for firm matches. Where a row states a size, it is once, few, many or the class of an expanded clone; other rows omit it.

V	D	J	size	DNA	CDR3
TRBV5-5	.	TRBJ2-6	few	TGTGCCAGCAGCTTGGTGCCCGGGACGGGGACTTCTGGGGCCAACGTCCTGACTTTC	CASSLVPGTGTSGANVLTF
TRBV7-3	TRBD1	TRBJ1-2	many	TGTGCCAGCAGCTCTAACCCGGACAGGGGGGACGGCTACACCTTC	CASSSNPDRGDGYTF
TRBV14	.	TRBJ1-1	.	TGTGCCAGCAGCCAAGTCAGGGTCACTGAAGCTTTCTTT	CASSQVRVTEAFF
TRBV11-1	.	TRBJ2-1	.	TGTGCCAGCAGCTTTAGGGACACAGGTGGTAATGAGCAGTTCTTC	CASSFRDTGGNEQFF
TRBV7-2	.	TRBJ2-1	.	TGTGCCAGCAGCTTAGCTGGACGAGGGCGGTTCTTC	CASSLAGRGRFF
TRBV24-1	.	TRBJ2-3	few	TGTGCCACCAGTGATTTGCGCGGCACAGATACGCAGTATTTT	CATSDLRGTDTQYF
TRBV10-3	.	TRBJ1-5	few	TGTGCCATCGGCGAGAGTTATAGCAATCAGCCCCAGCATTTT	CAIGESYSNQPQHF
TRBV4-2	.	TRBJ1-2	.	TGTGCCAGCAGCCAAGAGAGGACAGCACTTAACTATGGCTACACCTTC	CASSQERTALNYGYTF
TRBV12-3/TRBV12-4	TRBD1	TRBJ1-4	.	TGTGCCAGCAGTACCATACAGGGGACTGGCGGTGAAAAACTGTTTTTT	CASSTIQGTGGEKLFF
TRBV20-1	.	TRBJ1-2	few	TGCAGTGCTAGAGTTACGTGGGAGGACTATGGCTACACCTTC	CSARVTWEDYGYTF
TRBV20-1	TRBD1	TRBJ1-5	.	TGCAGTGCTAGAGATCGGAACAGGGGTCAGCCCCAGCATTTT	CSARDRNRGQPQHF
TRBV5-6	.	TRBJ2-4	few	TGTGCCAGCAGCTTAGGACCCGAGAGGTACTTC	CASSLGPERYF
TRBV5-1	.	TRBJ2-6	.	TGCGCCAGCAGCATTATCCGCTCTGGGGCCAACGTCCTGACTTTC	CASSIIRSGANVLTF
TRBV3-1	.	TRBJ2-5	.	TGTGCCAGCAGCCAAGCTTTGAGATGGAGGGTTTTGCCCCGGGAGACCCAGTACTTC	CASSQALRWRVLPRETQYF
TRBV12-3/TRBV12-4	.	TRBJ1-4	.	TGTGCCAGCAGTTTAAGGGGGGAAGAAAAACTGTTTTTT	CASSLRGEEKLFF
TRBV6-5	.	TRBJ2-1	.	TGTGCCAGCAGTCCCGGACAGCCCAATGAGCAGTTCTTC	CASSPGQPNEQFF
TRBV28	.	TRBJ2-7	few	TGTGCCAGCAGTTTTGGGCGAGGACAGCTCTACGAGCAGTACTTC	CASSFGRGQLYEQYF
TRBV3-1	TRBD1	TRBJ2-1	.	TGTGCCAGCAGCCGGGACAGGGGGCCTAATGAGCAGTTCTTC	CASSRDRGPNEQFF